This T cell receptor beta chain stems from a study of control samples from healthy donors and cancer patients. CDR1 is MNHNY and CDR2 is SVGAGI in the germline V gene (reference sequence). The CDR3 covers 12 residues. Trimming removed 10 bases from V and 4 bases from J, with 13 bases in between. The data were produced by immunoSEQ multiplex PCR, yet TCRdb's version contains in-frame clones alone and is incomplete. The sample records roughly 74,000 clones, 90% to 95% being singletons. This clone has only a few counts. The sequencing sample was made of blood. This rearrangement joins TRBV6-6 to TRBJ1-2; possible D gene TRBD1, 5 bases. This clonotype was sampled from a woman aged 18-30 years in good health. The CDR3 coding sequence is TGTGCCAATGGGGGAGGGTTCTATGGCTACACCTTC. Its translation is CANGGGFYGYTF.